A single sample gave rise to the 22 T cell receptor beta chains below, sequenced in a study of shared T cell receptors in the human thymus. Profiled with immunoSEQ multiplex PCR; TCRdb holds only in-frame clones, not every one. Here the sample spans hundreds of thousands of clones, 70% to 80% being singletons. This sample also belongs to another study, concerning human thymus T cells.

Sequencing was performed on thymocytes. The receptor set was obtained from a boy in the first two years of life with a congenital heart defect.

This clone was seen once. The chain is built from TRBV10-1 and TRBJ2-1; D is possibly TRBD1 (6 bases). Looked up from germline, CDR1 is WNHNN and CDR2 is SYGVQD (reference sequence). The CDR3 is 16 residues long. V lost 2 bases and J lost 2, with 13 bases in between. In nucleotides, the CDR3 is TGCGCCAGCAGTGAGGGGCAGGGGACAACCTACAATGAGCAGTTCTTC. Translation: CASSEGQGTTYNEQFF.

This rearrangement joins TRBV28 to TRBJ2-7; 7 bases are shared with TRBD1. The V gene end was trimmed by 3 bases and the J gene end by 3 bases; junction bases not matched to a gene: 5. CDR1 MDHEN and CDR2 SYDVKM come from the germline V gene. The CDR3 covers 14 residues. CDR3 amino acids: CASSFTGVIYEQYF. In DNA, the CDR3 is TGTGCCAGCAGTTTCACAGGGGTAATCTACGAGCAGTACTTC.

The J gene is TRBJ2-7, the V gene TRBV9; TRBD1 agrees at 9 bases. V shed 0 bases and J 6 bases; nucleotides not matched to a gene: 7. The CDR3 consists of 15 residues. CDR1 and CDR2 from the germline V gene are SGDLS and YYNGEE. CDR3 in DNA: TGTGCCAGCAGCGTAGTCGGGGACAGGGTCCGCGAGCAGTACTTC. It codes for CASSVVGDRVREQYF.

The chain couples TRBV30 to TRBJ1-4; 7 bases map to TRBD1. Losses at the gene ends were 0 bases for V and 0 bases for J; bases not matched to a gene: 10. The CDR3 runs to 18 residues. CDR1 is GTSNPN, CDR2 SVGIG, per germline (reference sequence). CDR3 coding DNA: TGTGCCTGGAGTGTGGGGACAGCTCATGGGGCAACTAATGAAAAACTGTTTTTT. Protein sequence: CAWSVGTAHGATNEKLFF.

The chain carries TRBV19 and TRBJ1-1; D call uncertain. V lost 5 bases and J lost 4, with 14 bases in between. This CDR3 contains 14 residues. Germline V CDR1 and CDR2: LNHDA, SQIVND (reference sequence). The DNA of the CDR3 is TGTGCCAGTAGTCAATCAAAGGCGGCCACTGAAGCTTTCTTT. It specifies CASSQSKAATEAFF.

This rearrangement joins TRBV27 to TRBJ2-2, with 12 bases matching TRBD2. The V segment lost 4 bases and the J segment 2 bases; nucleotides outside the gene matches: 2. The CDR3 extends over 16 amino acids. The germline V gene encodes CDR1 MNHEY and CDR2 SMNVEV (reference sequence). The CDR3: CASSSGLAGNTGELFF. CDR3 sequence (DNA): TGTGCCAGCAGTTCAGGACTAGCGGGAAACACCGGGGAGCTGTTTTTT.

This clone was found once. The chain employs TRBV2 and TRBJ2-7; D may be TRBD2 (5 bases). V was trimmed by 4 bases and J by 2 bases, leaving 18 bases between them. This CDR3 is 16 amino acids long. Looked up from germline, CDR1 is SNHLY and CDR2 is FYNNEI. The CDR3 DNA reads TGTGCCAGCAGTGGGGGAGCTAGCCCCACCACCTACGAGCAGTACTTC. Its protein is CASSGGASPTTYEQYF.

The chain carries TRBV27 and TRBJ2-7, with TRBD1 identical over 8 bases. The CDR3 length is 15 residues. The germline V gene has CDR1 MNHEY and CDR2 SMNVEV (reference sequence). J was trimmed by 5 bases and V by 5 bases; bases with no gene match: 11. CDR3 region: CASSPDGQGGNEQYF. CDR3 DNA sequence: TGTGCCAGCAGTCCAGACGGACAGGGTGGGAACGAGCAGTACTTC.

This chain links TRBV29-1 with TRBJ2-1; D unclear. The CDR3 has 11 residues. V was trimmed by 3 bases and J by 5 bases, leaving 5 bases between them. CDR1 is SQVTM and CDR2 is ANQGSEA in the germline V gene. CDR3 in DNA: TGCAGCGTTGACAGGAACAATGAGCAGTTCTTC. It codes for CSVDRNNEQFF.

The chain links TRBV9 to TRBJ2-7, with unresolved D. In germline, CDR1 is SGDLS, CDR2 YYNGEE. CDR3 size: 14 residues. The germline V and J ends were trimmed by 1 base and 2 bases, with 10 bases remaining between them. The CDR3 loop reads CASSVSGQTYEQYF. For the CDR3, the DNA is TGTGCCAGCAGCGTATCTGGGCAGACCTACGAGCAGTACTTC.

This chain links TRBV19 with TRBJ1-1; weak D call: TRBD1 (5 bases). The CDR3 is 15 amino acids. V lost 7 bases to trimming and J lost 5 bases, with 20 bases between them. The V gene's germline CDR1 is LNHDA and CDR2 SQIVND (reference sequence). The CDR3 loop reads CASKARGRENTEAFF. DNA for the CDR3: TGTGCCAGTAAAGCGAGGGGCCGGGAGAATACTGAAGCTTTCTTT.

The genes are TRBV4-3 and TRBJ2-1; the match to TRBD2 covers 7 bases. V lost 2 bases to trimming and J lost 0 bases; unmatched junction nucleotides: 4. The CDR3 covers 16 residues. The germline CDR1 and CDR2 sequences are LGHNA and YSLEER. CDR3 sequence (DNA): TGCGCCAGCAGCCAATCTAGCGGAAGCTCCTACAATGAGCAGTTCTTC. As protein: CASSQSSGSSYNEQFF.

This clone was seen a few times. J is TRBJ2-7 and V is TRBV14, with TRBD2 matching 10 bases. Germline V CDR1 and CDR2: SGHDN, FVKESK. V dropped 1 base and J dropped 5; count of bases not matched to a gene: 5. The CDR3 sequence is 15 residues long. CDR3 loop: CASSQGSGRAHEQYF. CDR3 nucleotides: TGTGCCAGCAGCCAAGGGAGCGGGAGGGCCCACGAGCAGTACTTC.

The gene calls are TRBV6-5 and TRBJ2-2; 7 bases match TRBD1. V was clipped by 8 bases and J by 6 bases; unmatched bases: 9. Germline V gene data show CDR1 as MNHEY and CDR2 as SVGAGI. The CDR3 has 14 residues. CDR3 bases: TGTGCCAGCTGTGGACAGGCGGCGGCCGGGGAGCTGTTTTTT. This gives the protein CASCGQAAAGELFF.

The chain links TRBV7-2 to TRBJ2-2; D is perhaps TRBD2 (7 bases). CDR1 is SGHTA and CDR2 is FQGNSA in the germline V gene. The CDR3 is 19 residues long. V was trimmed by 6 bases and J by 5 bases, leaving 28 bases between them. CDR3 sequence: CASRQNRGGGGPGTGELFF. For the CDR3, the DNA is TGTGCCAGCAGGCAAAATAGGGGGGGAGGAGGCCCGGGGACCGGGGAGCTGTTTTTT.

The V and J genes are TRBV29-1 and TRBJ1-1, with D perhaps TRBD1 (6 bases). Germline V CDR1 and CDR2: SQVTM, ANQGSEA. Trimming shortened V by 3 bases and J by 11 bases, and 13 bases separated the two germline ends. The CDR3 consists of 11 residues. This CDR3 reads CSVEGQKGAFF. CDR3 nucleotides: TGCAGCGTTGAGGGACAAAAAGGGGCTTTCTTT. Complete variable domain (other parts from reference TRBV29-1 and TRBJ1-1): SAVISQKPSRDICQRGTSLTIQCQVDSQVTMMFWYRQQPGQSLTLIATANQGSEATYESGFVIDKFPISRPNLTFSTLTVSNMSPEDSSIYLCSVEGQKGAFFGQGTRLTVV.

The V call is TRBV10-3, the J call TRBJ2-5, with TRBD1 identical over 9 bases. After removal of 7 bases from V and 5 bases from J, the junction contained 8 bases not matched to a gene. Germline loops: CDR1 ENHRY, CDR2 SYGVKD. The CDR3 extends over 14 amino acids. The CDR3, as DNA: TGTGCCATCATGATACAGGGGGCCAGCGAGACCCAGTACTTC. It yields the protein CAIMIQGASETQYF.

The V gene is TRBV6-5, the J gene TRBJ2-7, with TRBD2 identical over 10 bases. The CDR3 length is 15 residues. V gave up 4 bases and J gave up 6 bases; unmatched junction bases: 9. Germline V gene data show CDR1 as MNHEY and CDR2 as SVGAGI. The DNA for the CDR3 is TGTGCCAGCAGTTCAGCGGGAGGGCCCCCGGTCGAGCAGTACTTC. As protein: CASSSAGGPPVEQYF.

The CDR3 is CASRTREDGWLAVDYEQYF. The CDR3 nucleotides read TGTGCCAGCAGGACCCGGGAGGACGGATGGCTAGCGGTCGACTACGAGCAGTACTTC. The chain is built from TRBV6-4 and TRBJ2-7; 7 bases align to TRBD2. V shed 6 bases and J 3 bases; nucleotides not matched to a gene: 23. The CDR3 runs 19 residues. Germline values: CDR1 MRHNA, CDR2 SNTAGT.

The chain joins TRBV30 to TRBJ1-1; TRBD1 is a possible D gene (5 bases). This CDR3 region has 16 residues. V lost 0 bases to trimming and J lost 5 bases, with 19 bases between them. Germline CDR1 and CDR2: GTSNPN and SVGIG (reference sequence). CDR3 bases: TGTGCCTGGAGTGTATCTTGGGGGGGAGGTTGGACTGAAGCTTTCTTT. Its protein is CAWSVSWGGGWTEAFF.

The chain joins TRBV27 to TRBJ2-1; TRBD2 matches 9 bases. CDR1 is MNHEY, CDR2 SMNVEV, per germline (reference sequence). V was clipped by 8 bases and J by 4 bases; unmatched bases: 6. The CDR3 is 14 residues long. CDR3 nucleotide sequence: TGTGCCAGCGGAACTAGCGGGCTTTACAATGAGCAGTTCTTC. This encodes CASGTSGLYNEQFF.

This chain connects TRBV4-3 to TRBJ2-3, with 15 bases identical to TRBD2. This CDR3 is 19 amino acids long. The V and J ends lost 3 bases and 2 bases, in that order; junction bases with no gene match: 9. Germline assignment: CDR1 LGHNA and CDR2 YSLEER. DNA of the CDR3: TGCGCCAGCAGCCACCACCTGGGGACTAGCGGGAGGACCACAGATACGCAGTATTTT. This sequence encodes CASSHHLGTSGRTTDTQYF.